The next 26 T cell receptor beta chains were all read from a single sample in a study of OX40 agonist ivuxolimab in advanced cancers. The receptor library was made with the immunoSEQ multiplex PCR assay. TCRdb's version of the immuneACCESS table is confined to in-frame rearrangements and falls short of the full clone set. An unresolved V gene accounts for under half of the shortfall where checked; the remainder is of unknown origin. This sample is represented by roughly 9,900 clones; 78% of them were singletons. About 20% of the sample rests with the top ten. The material sequenced was CD4+ or CD8+ T cells sorted from blood, taken in a trial of the OX40 agonist ivuxolimab. The receptors were gathered from an adult with an advanced solid tumor such as melanoma, head and neck, liver or kidney cancer.

The J gene is TRBJ2-7, the V gene TRBV30; 9 bases match TRBD1. CDR3 length: 14 residues. V shed 8 bases and J 1 base; nucleotides not matched to a gene: 9. From germline, CDR1 is GTSNPN and CDR2 SVGIG (reference sequence). The CDR3 protein is CAQEQTGGSYEQYF. The DNA of the CDR3 is TGTGCCCAGGAACAGACAGGGGGATCCTACGAGCAGTACTTC.

This chain links TRBV5-5 with TRBJ2-4; no definite D call. This CDR3 spans 14 amino acids. CDR1 is SGHKS, CDR2 YYEKEE, per germline (reference sequence). Trimming took off 1 base at V and 0 bases at J, with 5 bases between the two ends. In nucleotides, the CDR3 is TGTGCCAGCAGCTTGAACCGAGCCAAAAACATTCAGTACTTC. Encoded protein: CASSLNRAKNIQYF.

This sequence joins TRBV9 and TRBJ2-1; 9 nucleotides agree with TRBD2. CDR1 is SGDLS and CDR2 is YYNGEE in the germline V gene. Trimming cost V 4 bases and J 5 bases; bases outside gene matches: 10. The CDR3 totals 16 residues. The CDR3 sequence is CASSRGPREGNNEQFF. The CDR3 bases are TGTGCCAGCAGCAGAGGGCCGCGGGAGGGTAACAATGAGCAGTTCTTC. The full variable domain, its missing parts supplied by reference TRBV9 and TRBJ2-1, is DSGVTQTPKHLITATGQRVTLRCSPRSGDLSVYWYQQSLDQGLQFLIQYYNGEERAKGNILERFSAQQFPDLHSELNLSSLELGDSALYFCASSRGPREGNNEQFFGPGTRLTVL.

This chain uses TRBV19 with TRBJ2-2; D is ambiguous. CDR1 and CDR2 from the germline V gene are LNHDA and SQIVND (reference sequence). Trimming left V 11 bases short and J 1 base short, with 5 bases between. This CDR3 spans 11 amino acids. The CDR3 nucleotides read TGTGCCTCGCGGAACACCGGGGAGCTGTTTTTT. As protein: CASRNTGELFF.

The CDR3 DNA reads as TGTGCCAGCAGTTACTCGAGCGGAAACAATGAGCAGTTCTTC. Amino acids: CASSYSSGNNEQFF. The gene calls are TRBV6-5 and TRBJ2-1; D possibly corresponds to TRBD2 (5 bases). The germline CDR1 and CDR2 sequences are MNHEY and SVGAGI. The V end lost 0 bases, the J end lost 5 bases, and 8 bases lay between the germline ends. This CDR3 contains 14 residues.

The CDR3 region has the DNA TGTGCCAGCAGACAGGGAGCCGGGGAGCTGTTTTTT. This encodes CASRQGAGELFF. The rearrangement joins TRBV27 to TRBJ2-2; maybe TRBD1 (6 bases). CDR3 size: 12 residues. Trimming stripped 6 bases from V and 6 bases from J, with 8 bases between. Germline V lookup: CDR1 MNHEY, CDR2 SMNVEV (reference sequence).

This clone was picked up one time. The chain employs TRBV7-6 and TRBJ2-6, with 7 bases identical to TRBD2. Germline assignment: CDR1 SGHVS and CDR2 FNYEAQ. CDR3 length: 15 amino acids. With V trimmed by 5 bases and J by 2 bases, 3 bases remained unmatched. Here the CDR3 reads CASSPAGTGANVLTF. In DNA, the CDR3 is TGTGCCAGCAGCCCAGCGGGAACTGGGGCCAACGTCCTGACTTTC.

The chain joins TRBV7-9 to TRBJ2-1, with 9 bases identical to TRBD2. The CDR3 contains 16 residues. V lost 3 bases, J lost 4 bases, and 7 bases stayed unmatched. CDR1 is SEHNR and CDR2 is FQNEAQ in the germline V gene (reference sequence). The CDR3, as DNA: TGTGCCAGCAGCTTCGCGCCTAGCGGGACTTACAATGAGCAGTTCTTC. This codes for CASSFAPSGTYNEQFF.

The V call is TRBV25-1, the J call TRBJ2-7, with 9 bases matching TRBD2. With 1 base clipped from V and 3 bases from J, the junction kept 4 bases outside the gene matches. The germline CDR1 and CDR2 sequences are MGHDK and SYGVNS. The CDR3 has 15 amino acids. The CDR3 loop reads CASSESPSGNYEQYF. CDR3 coding DNA: TGTGCCAGCAGTGAATCCCCTAGCGGGAACTACGAGCAGTACTTC.

The V and J genes are TRBV30 and TRBJ2-1; 7 bases map to TRBD2. V lost 7 bases and J lost 4; bases outside the gene matches: 7. This CDR3 spans 13 amino acids. Germline CDR1 and CDR2: GTSNPN and SVGIG (reference sequence). CDR3 sequence (DNA): TGTGCCTCCGGGAGGAGGGGTTACAATGAGCAGTTCTTC. This encodes CASGRRGYNEQFF.

The chain employs TRBV4-3 and TRBJ2-1, with D perhaps TRBD2 (6 bases). Germline CDR1 reads LGHNA; CDR2 reads YSLEER. This CDR3 is built from 17 residues. The V end was cut by 0 bases, the J end by 3 bases, with 15 bases between. The CDR3 DNA sequence: TGCGCCAGCAGCCAAGACTCGTCCGGGACTTACTACAATGAGCAGTTCTTC. Protein sequence: CASSQDSSGTYYNEQFF.

J is TRBJ2-1 and V is TRBV6-5; TRBD2 might be the D (6 bases). Germline assignment: CDR1 MNHEY and CDR2 SVGAGI. Trimming removed 2 bases from V and 2 bases from J, with 7 bases in between. This CDR3 has 14 residues. For the CDR3, the DNA is TGTGCCAGCAGTTACGGCGGGACCTACAATGAGCAGTTCTTC. Encoded protein: CASSYGGTYNEQFF.

The J gene is TRBJ2-4, the V gene TRBV4-1, with D maybe TRBD2 (6 bases). Trimming shortened V by 0 bases and J by 6 bases, and 12 bases separated the two germline ends. The CDR3 is 15 residues long. Germline assignment: CDR1 MGHRA and CDR2 YSYEKL. CDR3 DNA: TGCGCCAGCAGCCAAGATCCCCTAGCGACAAACATTCAGTACTTC. Its protein is CASSQDPLATNIQYF.

V gene TRBV6-1 combines with J gene TRBJ2-2, with 7 positions matching TRBD2. In germline, CDR1 is MNHNS, CDR2 SASEGT. This CDR3 is 15 amino acids long. V lost 4 bases and J lost 6; bases outside the gene matches: 8. In DNA, the CDR3 is TGTGCCAGCAGTGGAGAGCGGGGCGAGTCCGGGGAGCTGTTTTTT. Protein product: CASSGERGESGELFF.

The chain employs TRBV7-7 and TRBJ2-6, with D unresolved. In germline, CDR1 is SSHAT, CDR2 FNYEAQ (reference sequence). This CDR3 region has 17 residues. Trimming stripped 5 bases from V and 5 bases from J, with 19 bases between. The DNA for the CDR3 is TGTGCCAGCAGCAATAAGTCGCCACAAAGTCGGGCCAACGTCCTGACTTTC. It translates to CASSNKSPQSRANVLTF.

This chain links TRBV29-1 with TRBJ2-5, with D unclear. Trimming pared 0 bases from V and 7 bases from J, leaving 18 bases between. The CDR3 loop spans 15 amino acids. Germline-derived CDR1 and CDR2 are SQVTM and ANQGSEA. The CDR3 DNA reads as TGCAGCGTTGAAGACGTGGGAAGCGTCCTAAGGACCCAGTACTTC. Protein: CSVEDVGSVLRTQYF.

This clone was counted a single time. The rearrangement uses TRBV29-1 and TRBJ2-3; maybe TRBD2 (7 bases). Germline CDR1 and CDR2: SQVTM and ANQGSEA. This CDR3 is built from 12 residues. Trimming removed 6 bases from V and 3 bases from J, with 10 bases in between. In DNA form, the CDR3 reads TGCAGCGTGAGGGGGGGGACAGATACGCAGTATTTT. It yields the protein CSVRGGTDTQYF.

V gene TRBV9 combines with J gene TRBJ2-1; D perhaps matches TRBD2 (6 bases). The CDR3 loop spans 12 amino acids. Trimming cost V 5 bases and J 5 bases, with 8 bases left between them. CDR1 SGDLS and CDR2 YYNGEE come from the germline V gene. The CDR3 bases are TGTGCCAGCAGGGGCGGGGACAATGAGCAGTTCTTC. Protein product: CASRGGDNEQFF. The complete variable domain, with remaining parts taken from reference TRBV9 and TRBJ2-1, reads DSGVTQTPKHLITATGQRVTLRCSPRSGDLSVYWYQQSLDQGLQFLIQYYNGEERAKGNILERFSAQQFPDLHSELNLSSLELGDSALYFCASRGGDNEQFFGPGTRLTVL.

The rearrangement joins TRBV2 to TRBJ2-5; D possibly corresponds to TRBD2 (6 bases). The CDR3 is made up of 12 amino acids. Germline CDR1 SNHLY, CDR2 FYNNEI. The germline V and J ends were trimmed by 7 bases and 3 bases, with 9 bases remaining between them. DNA for the CDR3: TGTGCCAGCACCTGGAGGGAAGAGACCCAGTACTTC. Translation: CASTWREETQYF.

The CDR3 protein is CASSFGKAGFSYNEQFF. As DNA, the CDR3 is TGTGCCAGCAGCTTCGGGAAAGCTGGCTTCTCCTACAATGAGCAGTTCTTC. The chain has TRBV7-9 and TRBJ2-1; D is possibly TRBD2 (5 bases). The CDR3 loop spans 17 amino acids. V was shortened by 3 bases and J by 0 bases, with 15 bases between the two germline ends. CDR1 is SEHNR and CDR2 is FQNEAQ in the germline V gene (reference sequence). The full variable domain, completed using reference TRBV7-9 and TRBJ2-1, is DTGVSQNPRHKITKRGQNVTFRCDPISEHNRLYWYRQTLGQGPEFLTYFQNEAQLEKSRLLSDRFSAERPKGSFSTLEIQRTEQGDSAMYLCASSFGKAGFSYNEQFFGPGTRLTVL.

The chain couples TRBV27 to TRBJ2-3, with 9 bases identical to TRBD1. The length of the CDR3 is 16 residues. CDR1 and CDR2 (germline): MNHEY, SMNVEV (reference sequence). The junction had 7 bases not matched to a gene; V was cut back by 3 bases and J by 3 bases. Here the CDR3 DNA reads TGTGCCAGCAGTTTGCCAGACAGGGGGTATACAGATACGCAGTATTTT. Translated: CASSLPDRGYTDTQYF.

This sequence joins TRBV6-4 and TRBJ2-7, with 7 positions matching TRBD2. This CDR3 comprises 18 residues. J lost 3 bases, V lost 0 bases, and 14 bases had no gene match. Germline V gene sequence: CDR1 MRHNA, CDR2 SNTAGT. This chain's CDR3 is CASSDSNEGCGGIYEQYF. In nucleotides, the CDR3 is TGTGCCAGCAGTGACTCGAACGAGGGATGCGGGGGAATCTACGAGCAGTACTTC.

This clone appeared a single time. J is TRBJ2-7 and V is TRBV6-1; the match to TRBD2 covers 7 bases. The CDR3 contains 16 residues. The ends lost 0 bases at V and 3 bases at J; junction bases unmatched: 8. The V gene's germline CDR1 is MNHNS and CDR2 SASEGT. CDR3 nucleotide sequence: TGTGCCAGCAGTGAAGCGGAAGGACTAGTCTTCTACGAGCAGTACTTC. This encodes CASSEAEGLVFYEQYF.

The J gene is TRBJ2-2, the V gene TRBV27; no definite D call. V gave up 5 bases and J gave up 2 bases, with 3 bases separating them. The CDR3 spans 12 residues. Germline CDR1 is MNHEY and CDR2 is SMNVEV (reference sequence). The chain's CDR3 is CASSPNTGELFF. The CDR3 region has the DNA TGTGCCAGCAGTCCTAACACCGGGGAGCTGTTTTTT.

The chain links TRBV7-8 to TRBJ2-7; no clear D gene. This CDR3 comprises 16 residues. Germline V gives CDR1 SGHVS, CDR2 FQNEAQ. Trimming took off 0 bases at V and 0 bases at J, with 12 bases between the two ends. The CDR3 coding sequence is TGTGCCAGCAGCTTAGCGAGGTCAGGAAGCTCCTACGAGCAGTACTTC. As protein: CASSLARSGSSYEQYF.

This clone has a handful of counts. The rearrangement joins TRBV5-5 to TRBJ1-1; possible D gene TRBD1, 6 bases. Per the germline V gene, CDR1 is SGHKS and CDR2 is YYEKEE (reference sequence). This CDR3 has 12 amino acids. V dropped 4 bases and J dropped 9 bases, with 13 bases sitting between them. DNA of the CDR3: TGTGCCAGCAGCCCCTGGACAGAAAAAGCTTTCTTT. Its protein is CASSPWTEKAFF.